A selection of T cell receptor beta chains follows, all from one sample in a study of CD8 T cells in Susac syndrome. TCRdb fed the immunoSEQ multiplex PCR reads into MiXCR, producing one record per CDR3 protein. The sample has some 130,000 distinct CDR3 sequences; roughly 80% are singletons. Sequencing was carried out using CD8+ T cells from PBMCs. These TCRs come from a human donor with multiple sclerosis. CDR3s include the opening cysteine and the closing phenylalanine or tryptophan. The D gene is left open where the match is weak. Rows give clone size only sometimes, using once, few, many, or a class for an expanded clone.

-,TRBJ2-1,TRBV12-3/TRBV12-4,-,CASTLFQGRLDEQFF,TGTGCCAGCACCCTATTTCAGGGGCGTTTGGATGAGCAGTTCTTC
-,TRBJ1-3,TRBV29-1,-,CSAGGVGNTIYF,TGCAGCGCTGGGGGGGTCGGAAACACCATATATTTT
TRBD1,TRBJ1-1,TRBV19,-,CVSSPSPGQLNTEAFF,TGTGTCAGTAGTCCGTCACCGGGACAGCTGAACACTGAAGCTTTCTTT
-,TRBJ2-1,TRBV27,-,CASSPGDRNEQFF,TGTGCCAGCAGTCCCGGGGACCGGAATGAGCAGTTCTTC
-,TRBJ1-1,TRBV5-6,-,CASSLAGSENTEAFF,TGTGCCAGCAGCTTGGCCGGGTCAGAGAACACTGAAGCTTTCTTT
-,TRBJ1-2,TRBV2,-,CASSEVGPWGYTF,TGTGCCAGCAGTGAAGTGGGTCCGTGGGGCTACACCTTC
-,TRBJ1-1,TRBV5-1,-,CASREGGENTEAFF,TGCGCCAGCCGAGAAGGAGGGGAAAACACTGAAGCTTTCTTT
-,TRBJ1-2,TRBV15,-,CATSSKEGPTRGYTF,TGTGCCACCTCCTCTAAAGAGGGGCCGACCCGTGGCTACACCTTC
-,TRBJ2-2,TRBV7-9,-,CASSPPDVLNTGELFF,TGTGCCAGCAGCCCTCCTGACGTTCTGAACACCGGGGAGCTGTTTTTT
-,TRBJ2-7,TRBV3-1,-,CASSQAGSYEQYF,TGTGCCAGCAGCCAAGCAGGGTCCTACGAGCAGTACTTC
TRBD1,TRBJ2-7,TRBV30,-,CAWSVRQGAKGYEQYF,TGTGCCTGGAGTGTGAGACAGGGGGCAAAAGGATACGAGCAGTACTTC
-,TRBJ1-5,TRBV19,-,CASSASYQPQHF,TGTGCCAGTAGTGCCTCCTATCAGCCCCAGCATTTT
-,TRBJ2-7,TRBV30,once,CAWSALRFTPYEQYF,TGTGCCTGGAGCGCCCTTCGGTTCACACCCTACGAGCAGTACTTC
TRBD2,TRBJ2-5,TRBV5-4,-,CASSYGWGAGEAQYF,TGTGCCAGCAGCTACGGTTGGGGTGCGGGAGAGGCCCAGTACTTC
TRBD1,TRBJ1-3,TRBV5-8,-,CASSLDREAENTIYF,TGTGCCAGCAGCCTCGACAGGGAGGCTGAAAACACCATATATTTT
-,TRBJ1-5,TRBV12-3/TRBV12-4,-,CASSFSGEFQPQHF,TGTGCCAGCAGTTTTTCTGGCGAATTCCAGCCCCAGCATTTT
-,TRBJ2-3,TRBV3-1,-,CASSQTFRKITDTQYF,TGTGCCAGCAGCCAAACGTTTAGGAAAATCACAGATACGCAGTATTTT
-,TRBJ1-4,TRBV7-9,-,CASSSPSEKLFF,TGTGCCAGCAGCTCACCCAGTGAAAAACTGTTTTTT
-,TRBJ2-1,TRBV25-1,-,CASKSWGSFNNEQFF,TGTGCCAGCAAGAGTTGGGGTTCCTTTAACAATGAGCAGTTCTTC
-,TRBJ2-2,TRBV4-3,-,CASSQGGTGELFF,TGCGCCAGCAGCCAGGGGGGCACCGGGGAGCTGTTTTTT
-,TRBJ2-3,TRBV9,-,CASSVAGRLTDTQYF,TGTGCCAGCAGCGTAGCGGGCCGACTCACAGATACGCAGTATTTT
-,TRBJ2-7,TRBV13,-,CATYEVDPYEQYF,TGTGCCACCTACGAAGTCGATCCCTACGAGCAGTACTTC
-,TRBJ1-1,TRBV25-1,-,CASSGQGDMNTEAFF,TGTGCCAGCAGTGGCCAGGGCGACATGAACACTGAAGCTTTCTTT
-,TRBJ2-7,TRBV11-2,once,CASSVTTGTFYEQYF,TGTGCCAGCAGCGTCACAACCGGGACTTTCTACGAGCAGTACTTC
-,TRBJ1-1,TRBV11-2,few,CASSSTMNTEAFF,TGTGCCAGCAGCTCCACTATGAACACTGAAGCTTTCTTT
-,TRBJ2-1,TRBV29-1,-,CSVEDPSATYNEQFF,TGCAGCGTTGAAGATCCAAGCGCAACCTACAATGAGCAGTTCTTC
-,TRBJ2-3,TRBV6-1,-,CASSEAWQFTDTQYF,TGTGCCAGCAGTGAAGCTTGGCAGTTCACAGATACGCAGTATTTT
-,TRBJ1-1,TRBV7-8,few,CASRPGLNTEAFF,TGTGCCAGCAGACCAGGGTTAAACACTGAAGCTTTCTTT
-,TRBJ2-1,TRBV27,-,CASSNDDSYNEQFF,TGTGCCAGCAGTAACGACGACTCCTACAATGAGCAGTTCTTC
-,TRBJ1-2,TRBV20-1,-,CSAVGQSGGGYTF,TGCAGTGCTGTCGGACAGAGCGGGGGCGGCTACACCTTC
-,TRBJ1-1,TRBV25-1,-,CASGDIEAFF,TGTGCCAGCGGGGACATTGAAGCTTTCTTT
-,TRBJ2-5,TRBV7-9,-,CASDRGHQETQYF,TGTGCCAGCGATCGGGGGCATCAAGAGACCCAGTACTTC
-,TRBJ2-1,TRBV7-8,-,CASSPSAGRYNEQFF,TGTGCCAGCAGCCCCTCGGCGGGGCGCTACAATGAGCAGTTCTTC
-,TRBJ2-2,TRBV5-1,-,CASSLAQGGTGELFF,TGCGCCAGCAGCTTGGCCCAGGGAGGCACCGGGGAGCTGTTTTTT
-,TRBJ2-5,TRBV10-3,once,CASQGEHQETQYF,TGTGCCTCTCAAGGGGAGCACCAAGAGACCCAGTACTTC
-,TRBJ2-3,TRBV3-1,-,CASSQGTGFGTDTQYF,TGTGCCAGCAGCCAAGGTACGGGATTCGGCACAGATACGCAGTATTTT
-,TRBJ2-1,TRBV2,-,CAISSWRLNEQFF,TGTGCCATCAGTAGCTGGAGATTAAATGAGCAGTTCTTC
-,TRBJ2-1,TRBV20-1,-,CSARDVYNEQFF,TGCAGTGCTAGAGATGTGTACAATGAGCAGTTCTTC
-,TRBJ1-6,TRBV12-3/TRBV12-4,-,CASSLDWIKEEHSYNSPLHF,TGTGCCAGCAGTTTAGACTGGATAAAGGAAGAACACTCCTATAATTCACCCCTCCACTTT
-,TRBJ1-2,TRBV4-1,-,CASSQVGRRDNYGYTF,TGCGCCAGCAGCCAAGTCGGCCGGAGGGACAACTATGGCTACACCTTC
-,TRBJ1-2,TRBV30,once,CAWSPMDGILYGYTF,TGTGCCTGGAGTCCAATGGACGGGATCCTCTATGGCTACACCTTC
-,TRBJ2-1,TRBV7-9,-,CASRPDAYNEQFF,TGTGCCAGCAGACCAGACGCATACAATGAGCAGTTCTTC
TRBD2,TRBJ2-5,TRBV12-3/TRBV12-4,-,CASSLGLAGGGTQYF,TGTGCCAGCAGTTTAGGACTAGCGGGGGGCGGGACCCAGTACTTC
TRBD1,TRBJ1-1,TRBV4-3,-,CASSPSRGHFEAFF,TGCGCCAGCAGCCCGTCCAGGGGGCATTTCGAAGCTTTCTTT
TRBD2,TRBJ2-1,TRBV20-1,-,CSARGAAGGSNEQFF,TGCAGTGCTAGAGGGGCGGCGGGAGGGTCCAATGAGCAGTTCTTC
-,TRBJ2-2,TRBV12-3/TRBV12-4,-,CASTFEAGVTGELFF,TGTGCCAGCACCTTCGAGGCAGGGGTCACCGGGGAGCTGTTTTTT
TRBD2,TRBJ2-7,TRBV2,once,CASSEQAAGGIYEQYF,TGTGCCAGCAGTGAACAGGCGGCGGGAGGAATCTACGAGCAGTACTTC
-,TRBJ1-5,TRBV5-6,-,CASSLRDSNQPQHF,TGTGCCAGCAGCTTGCGGGATAGCAATCAGCCCCAGCATTTT
-,TRBJ2-7,TRBV6-1,few,CASSEDWGSYEQYF,TGTGCCAGTAGTGAAGATTGGGGGTCCTACGAGCAGTACTTC
-,TRBJ1-4,TRBV12-3/TRBV12-4,-,CASRAQVIGEKLFF,TGTGCCAGCAGGGCACAGGTAATAGGTGAAAAACTGTTTTTT
TRBD2,TRBJ2-5,TRBV5-1,-,CATATRLAAKETQYF,TGCGCCACCGCGACCAGACTAGCGGCAAAAGAGACCCAGTACTTC
-,TRBJ2-3,TRBV6-5,few,CASSYGFPDTQYF,TGTGCCAGCAGTTATGGGTTTCCAGATACGCAGTATTTT
-,TRBJ2-5,TRBV2,-,CASSGPTGPETQYF,TGTGCCAGCAGTGGTCCAACGGGGCCGGAGACCCAGTACTTC
-,TRBJ1-5,TRBV19,-,CASSMVGVNQPQHF,TGTGCCAGTAGTATGGTAGGGGTCAATCAGCCCCAGCATTTT
TRBD2,TRBJ2-1,TRBV25-1,-,CASSELAGGLWGQFF,TGTGCCAGCAGTGAATTAGCGGGAGGGCTTTGGGGGCAGTTCTTC
-,TRBJ1-2,TRBV5-6,once,CASSAQGLDYGYTF,TGTGCCAGCAGCGCACAGGGTCTCGACTATGGCTACACCTTC
TRBD1,TRBJ1-1,TRBV7-2,-,CASSKGTGGGTEAFF,TGTGCCAGCAGCAAGGGGACAGGGGGCGGCACTGAAGCTTTCTTT